This TCR beta chain was identified in a study of Ad26.COV2.S vaccination and SARS-CoV-2 variants. Method: immunoSEQ multiplex PCR; TCRdb's copy keeps in-frame clones and lacks some. The table includes over 400,000 clones, approximately 90% detected once. Sample treatment: over 15 received Ad26.COV2.S at low or high dose, single or two shots; several received placebo; per-sample allocation not given. Day 63 after the first injection of vaccine or placebo was the sampling time. Wuhan-strain spike was delivered by a replication-incompetent Ad26 vector. A single count supports this clone. The sequence was obtained from a person aged 18-60 years who received the Ad26.COV2.S COVID-19 vaccine or a placebo. The input for sequencing was peripheral blood, taken in a trial of Ad26.COV2.S vaccine versus placebo.

The DNA for the CDR3 is TGTGCCAGCAGCTACCTTCCGACAGGGTTAAGCTCACCCCTCCACTTT. Its translation is CASSYLPTGLSSPLHF. The chain links TRBV7-2 to TRBJ1-6, with 7 bases lining up with TRBD1. The ends lost 4 bases at V and 10 bases at J; junction bases unmatched: 13. Per germline, CDR1 SGHTA and CDR2 FQGNSA. The CDR3 extends over 16 amino acids. Full variable domain (outside the CDR3, taken from reference TRBV7-2 and TRBJ1-6): GAGVSQSPSNKVTEKGKDVELRCDPISGHTALYWYRQSLGQGLEFLIYFQGNSAPDKSGLPSDRFSAERTGGSVSTLTIQRTQQEDSAVYLCASSYLPTGLSSPLHFGNGTRLTVT.